The 29 T cell receptor beta chains listed next were all sequenced from one sample in a study of shared clonotypes between healthy human individuals. Here immunoSEQ multiplex PCR was the method, and the copy in TCRdb shows in-frame clones only, minus some. Of about 490,000 clones listed, around 78% were seen once; the top ten hold 10% to 15%. The sequencing input was PBMCs. These receptors were obtained from a woman in her 40s in good health. Some clones in this sample may be carry-over from other donors' samples.

V gene TRBV11-2 combines with J gene TRBJ2-7, with 7 nucleotides matching TRBD2. The V gene's germline CDR1 is SGHAT and CDR2 FQNNGV. The CDR3 has 15 residues. V was clipped by 0 bases and J by 3 bases; unmatched bases: 5. The DNA of the CDR3 is TGTGCCAGCAGCTTAGATAGTCTAGCGGACTACGAGCAGTACTTC. Protein product: CASSLDSLADYEQYF. The whole variable domain, filled in from reference TRBV11-2 and TRBJ2-7, reads EAGVAQSPRYKIIEKRQSVAFWCNPISGHATLYWYQQILGQGPKLLIQFQNNGVVDDSQLPKDRFSAERLKGVDSTLKIQPAKLEDSAVYLCASSLDSLADYEQYFGPGTRLTVT.

The V and J genes are TRBV2 and TRBJ1-1, with D tentatively TRBD1 (6 bases). This CDR3 is built from 13 residues. V was pared by 6 bases and J by 4 bases, with 12 bases between. Germline lookup yields CDR1 SNHLY and CDR2 FYNNEI. The CDR3 region is CASSPQGSTEAFF. The CDR3 DNA is TGTGCCAGCAGCCCACAGGGTTCCACTGAAGCTTTCTTT.

In the case of this clone: Other nucleotide sequences from this sample produce the same CDR3. The chain recombines TRBV5-1 with TRBJ1-5; D is possibly TRBD1 (6 bases). The CDR3 is made up of 14 amino acids. V was cut by 0 bases and J by 2 bases, with 6 bases left in between. Germline V gives CDR1 SGHRS, CDR2 YFSETQ. CDR3 DNA sequence: TGCGCCAGCAGCTTGGAGGGGGGCAATCAGCCCCAGCATTTT. Amino acid sequence: CASSLEGGNQPQHF.

The chain recombines TRBV7-8 with TRBJ2-7, with TRBD1 matching over 7 bases. The CDR3 is 14 amino acids. In germline, CDR1 is SGHVS, CDR2 FQNEAQ. Trimming cost V 1 base and J 3 bases; bases outside gene matches: 3. This chain's CDR3 is CASSLGAGGYEQYF. CDR3 nucleotide sequence: TGTGCCAGCAGCTTAGGTGCAGGGGGCTACGAGCAGTACTTC.

This clone came up a few times. This probably arose from a read error, given a far larger clone one base away. In the same sample, other DNA sequences code for this CDR3. The chain couples TRBV5-1 to TRBJ2-5, with D unresolved. Trimming pared 2 bases from V and 2 bases from J, leaving 1 base between. This CDR3 contains 11 residues. Per germline, CDR1 SGHRS and CDR2 YFSETQ. The CDR3 spells CASSLQETQYF. For the CDR3, the DNA is TGCGCCAGCAGCTTACAAGAGACCCAGTACTTC.

This clone came up a few times. Other DNA sequences of this sample code for an identical CDR3. The chain joins TRBV28 to TRBJ2-7; possibly TRBD1 for D (6 bases). Germline CDR1 MDHEN, CDR2 SYDVKM. V was trimmed by 6 bases and J by 2 bases, leaving 11 bases between them. The CDR3 runs to 13 residues. CDR3 coding DNA: TGTGCCAGCAGCCCCGGACAGACCTACGAGCAGTACTTC. Translated: CASSPGQTYEQYF.

This sequence joins TRBV27 and TRBJ1-2; TRBD1 might be the D (6 bases). This CDR3 is built from 15 residues. CDR1 and CDR2 (germline): MNHEY, SMNVEV (reference sequence). Trimming stripped 0 bases from V and 6 bases from J, with 14 bases between. Here the CDR3 reads CASSLSVGGGNGYTF. Here the CDR3 DNA reads TGTGCCAGCAGTTTATCGGTCGGGGGGGGCAATGGCTACACCTTC.

As to this clone: The junction departs from the called germline gene at one end, perhaps through a read error. The chain employs TRBV30 and TRBJ2-7, with D tentatively TRBD1 or TRBD2 (5 bases each). Germline lookup yields CDR1 GTSNPN and CDR2 SVGIG (reference sequence). This CDR3 region has 14 residues. DNA for the CDR3: TGTGCCTGGAGTGACCCTGGAACCGGGAACCCGGGGCTCTTC. Translation: CAWSDPGTGNPGLF.

The chain joins TRBV5-4 to TRBJ1-2, with 9 bases fitting TRBD1. Germline V gene sequence: CDR1 SGHNT, CDR2 YYREEE (reference sequence). With V trimmed by 5 bases and J by 5 bases, 10 bases remained unmatched. The CDR3 totals 15 residues. CDR3 amino acids: CASRRDPGQGYGYTF. The CDR3 DNA follows: TGTGCCAGCAGACGGGATCCGGGACAGGGTTATGGCTACACCTTC.

The chain uses TRBV19 and TRBJ2-2; the D gene is possibly TRBD2 (6 bases). The CDR3 extends over 14 amino acids. V was cut by 5 bases and J by 1 base, with 8 bases left in between. Germline V gene sequence: CDR1 LNHDA, CDR2 SQIVND (reference sequence). CDR3 DNA: TGTGCCAGTAGTGGGAGGCGGAACACCGGGGAGCTGTTTTTT. It is translated as CASSGRRNTGELFF.

A word on this clone: Other DNA sequences from this sample encode an identical CDR3 as well. The J gene is TRBJ2-7, the V gene TRBV9; D unclear. Trimming took 1 base from V and 6 from J, leaving 8 bases between them. This CDR3 contains 12 residues. Looked up from germline, CDR1 is SGDLS and CDR2 is YYNGEE. Written as DNA, the CDR3 is TGTGCCAGCAGCGTACAAGGTGGCGAGCAGTACTTC. As protein: CASSVQGGEQYF.

A note on this clone: The identical CDR3 is also encoded by other nucleotide sequences in the sample. The chain employs TRBV20-1 and TRBJ2-3; no definite D call. This CDR3 has 11 amino acids. With 3 bases removed from V and 3 bases from J, the gap between germline ends came to 4 bases. Germline V gene sequence: CDR1 DFQATT, CDR2 SNEGSKA (reference sequence). CDR3 sequence (DNA): TGCAGTGCTAGGCTAACAGATACGCAGTATTTT. Amino acids: CSARLTDTQYF.

The chain is built from TRBV7-3 and TRBJ2-2; no clear D gene. Germline V lookup: CDR1 SGHTA, CDR2 FQGTGA. The V and J ends lost 4 bases and 0 bases respectively, with 6 bases between them. This CDR3 has 14 amino acids. CDR3 protein: CASSSDANTGELFF. The CDR3 coding sequence is TGTGCCAGCAGCTCCGATGCGAACACCGGGGAGCTGTTTTTT.

The chain is built from TRBV6-1 and TRBJ2-5; perhaps TRBD1 as D (5 bases). CDR1 is MNHNS, CDR2 SASEGT, per germline. CDR3 length: 14 residues. Trimming cost V 4 bases and J 4 bases, with 13 bases left between them. For the CDR3, the DNA is TGTGCCAGCAGTGGAGCGACCCAGGGAGAGACCCAGTACTTC. Its translation: CASSGATQGETQYF.

This clone was counted a single time. The CDR3 loop is CASSQAAAVQETQYF. The CDR3 region has the DNA TGTGCCAGCAGCCAAGCGGCGGCCGTCCAAGAGACCCAGTACTTC. The rearrangement joins TRBV4-2 to TRBJ2-5; no clear D gene. Per germline, CDR1 LGHNA and CDR2 YNFKEQ. V shed 1 base and J shed 1 base, with 10 bases lying between them. This CDR3 region has 15 residues.

This chain joins TRBV7-2 and TRBJ1-2; weak D call: TRBD1 (6 bases). The V end was cut by 0 bases, the J end by 7 bases, with 12 bases between. Germline V gene lookup returns CDR1 SGHTA and CDR2 FQGNSA. The length of the CDR3 is 14 residues. Here the CDR3 reads CASSLAQGWSGYTF. The CDR3 nucleotides read TGTGCCAGCAGCTTAGCACAGGGTTGGTCTGGCTACACCTTC. The full variable domain, rest sourced from reference TRBV7-2 and TRBJ1-2, is GAGVSQSPSNKVTEKGKDVELRCDPISGHTALYWYRQSLGQGLEFLIYFQGNSAPDKSGLPSDRFSAERTGGSVSTLTIQRTQQEDSAVYLCASSLAQGWSGYTFGSGTRLTVV.

In regard to this clone: A far larger clone is off by one base, so a read error is likely. Other DNA sequences of this sample code for an identical CDR3. V gene TRBV7-9 combines with J gene TRBJ2-7, with D perhaps being TRBD1 or TRBD2 (5 bases each). CDR3 length: 15 residues. Trimming took off 1 base at V and 6 bases at J, with 16 bases between the two ends. The germline gives CDR1 SEHNR, CDR2 FQNEAQ (reference sequence). CDR3: CASSLGGGSFGEQYF. Written as DNA, the CDR3 is TGTGCCAGCAGCTTAGGTGGGGGATCGTTCGGCGAGCAGTACTTC.

The chain combines TRBV14 with TRBJ2-1; 7 positions match TRBD2. J gave up 7 bases and V 7 bases, and 10 bases lay outside the gene matches. Germline CDR1 SGHDN, CDR2 FVKESK. This CDR3 has 14 amino acids. The CDR3 DNA reads as TGTGCCAGCACCCCTAGCGGACCTCCTAATGAGCAGTTCTTC. As protein: CASTPSGPPNEQFF.

In this sample, this clone turned up a few times. The CDR3 ends on some other residue instead of the conserved phenylalanine or tryptophan, so this is likely a read error. The J gene is TRBJ1-1, the V gene TRBV28; no definite D call. The CDR3 spans 8 residues. The V end was cut by 6 bases, the J end by 11 bases, with 4 bases between. Germline lookup yields CDR1 MDHEN and CDR2 SYDVKM. This chain's CDR3 is CASRGAFL. CDR3 nucleotides: TGTGCCAGCAGGGGGGCTTTCCTT.

The V call is TRBV18, the J call TRBJ1-1; D might be TRBD1 (5 bases). The germline CDR1 and CDR2 sequences are KGHSH and LQKENI. The CDR3 length is 15 residues. Trimming removed 1 base from V and 1 base from J, with 10 bases in between. CDR3 sequence: CASSPLVGQNTEAFF. DNA for the CDR3: TGTGCCAGCTCACCACTCGTGGGGCAGAACACTGAAGCTTTCTTT. The full variable domain, completed using reference TRBV18 and TRBJ1-1, is NAGVMQNPRHLVRRRGQEARLRCSPMKGHSHVYWYRQLPEEGLKFMVYLQKENIIDESGMPKERFSAEFPKEGPSILRIQQVVRGDSAAYFCASSPLVGQNTEAFFGQGTRLTVV.

V is TRBV5-5 and J is TRBJ2-2; D uncertain. The ends were cut back, 4 bases at V and 4 bases at J, with 14 bases in the middle. CDR3 length equals 15 residues. The germline gives CDR1 SGHKS, CDR2 YYEKEE (reference sequence). CDR3 amino acids: CASSPPTIGTGELFF. Here the CDR3 DNA reads TGTGCCAGCAGCCCACCAACCATAGGCACCGGGGAGCTGTTTTTT.

The gene calls are TRBV18 and TRBJ1-1; the D is unclear. The germline V gene encodes CDR1 KGHSH and CDR2 LQKENI. This CDR3 region has 16 residues. The germline V and J ends were trimmed by 2 bases and 0 bases, with 13 bases remaining between them. The CDR3 loop reads CASSPSGVRLNTEAFF. The CDR3 DNA follows: TGTGCCAGCTCACCAAGTGGGGTCCGGCTGAACACTGAAGCTTTCTTT.

The V gene is TRBV9, the J gene TRBJ2-1; maybe TRBD1 (7 bases). This CDR3 is 16 amino acids long. Looked up from germline, CDR1 is SGDLS and CDR2 is YYNGEE. V dropped 4 bases and J dropped 6 bases, with 20 bases sitting between them. The CDR3 sequence: CASSPLRGQGGNEQFF. The CDR3 DNA is TGTGCCAGCAGCCCCCTCCGGGGGCAGGGGGGCAATGAGCAGTTCTTC.

The table lists this clone with a few counts. The rearrangement uses TRBV2 and TRBJ1-5; TRBD1 matches at 7 bases. Germline-derived CDR1 and CDR2 are SNHLY and FYNNEI. The junction had 5 bases not matched to a gene; V was cut back by 7 bases and J by 5 bases. The CDR3 covers 13 residues. CDR3 sequence (DNA): TGTGCCAGCAACCTTGACAGGGATCAGCCCCAGCATTTT. This codes for CASNLDRDQPQHF.

The chain employs TRBV7-8 and TRBJ2-1, with D possibly being TRBD1 (5 bases). V was clipped by 1 base and J by 0 bases, with 13 bases between them. The CDR3 sequence is 17 residues long. CDR1 SGHVS and CDR2 FQNEAQ come from the germline V gene. In DNA form, the CDR3 reads TGTGCCAGCAGCTTAGGAGTGCAGGGAAGCTCCTACAATGAGCAGTTCTTC. Its protein is CASSLGVQGSSYNEQFF.

Turning to this clone: One base separates it from a far larger clone, so it is likely a read error. The identical CDR3 is also encoded by other nucleotide sequences in the sample. This chain connects TRBV2 to TRBJ2-2; the match to TRBD1 covers 10 bases. There are 16 residues in the CDR3. Germline values: CDR1 SNHLY, CDR2 FYNNEI. CDR3: CASSGTGVGLTGELFF. The CDR3 nucleotides read TGTGCCAGCTCCGGGACAGGGGTCGGTCTCACCGGGGAGCTGTTCTTT.

This chain links TRBV6-1 with TRBJ2-2; the D gene is possibly TRBD2 (5 bases). The CDR3 covers 14 residues. V dropped 2 bases and J dropped 6 bases, with 10 bases sitting between them. The germline gives CDR1 MNHNS, CDR2 SASEGT. CDR3: CASSESGFAGELFF. The CDR3 DNA sequence: TGTGCCAGCAGTGAATCGGGGTTCGCCGGGGAGCTGTTTTTT.

In nucleotides, the CDR3 is TGTGCCAGCAGCCAAGATTTGGCCCAGGGGAATGAAAAACTGTTTTTT. The encoded protein is CASSQDLAQGNEKLFF. This rearrangement joins TRBV4-2 to TRBJ1-4, with D possibly matching TRBD1 (6 bases). Germline lookup yields CDR1 LGHNA and CDR2 YNFKEQ. The CDR3 totals 16 residues. V was pared by 0 bases and J by 5 bases, with 13 bases between.

V gene TRBV18 combines with J gene TRBJ1-5; 7 nucleotides align to TRBD1. Germline V gene lookup returns CDR1 KGHSH and CDR2 LQKENI. J was trimmed by 8 bases and V by 1 base; bases with no gene match: 8. The length of the CDR3 is 15 residues. The CDR3 loop is CASSPRPEGGEPQHF. Written as DNA, the CDR3 is TGTGCCAGCTCACCACGTCCCGAAGGGGGCGAGCCCCAGCATTTT.